Below are 17 T cell receptor beta chains sequenced from a single sample in a study of T-cell memory formation after mild COVID-19. TCRdb processed the 5' RACE reads anew with MiXCR; each CDR3 protein has one entry. The sample consists of hundreds of thousands of distinct CDR3 sequences, roughly 13% of them appearing once. The sample consisted of PBMCs or a T cell subset sorted from them (not recorded which). The source is a man aged 18 to 35 who had mild COVID-19 (a few samples of this study predate the infection). Cell type and time point are not known.

This sequence joins TRBV28 and TRBJ2-1, with a tentative D call TRBD1 (5 bases). CDR3 size: 14 residues. V was cut by 2 bases and J by 5 bases, with 10 bases left in between. Germline assignment: CDR1 MDHEN and CDR2 SYDVKM. The CDR3 DNA reads as TGTGCCAGCAGTTTACTCGACAGAGACAATGAGCAGTTCTTC. This gives the protein CASSLLDRDNEQFF.

The chain uses TRBV5-4 and TRBJ2-3; 7 positions match TRBD2. The CDR3 is 16 amino acids. Trimming took 2 bases from V and 4 from J; bases not matched to a gene: 10. The germline V gene has CDR1 SGHNT and CDR2 YYREEE (reference sequence). CDR3 residues: CASSLERGSVADTQYF. CDR3 coding DNA: TGTGCCAGCAGCTTAGAGCGGGGCTCCGTCGCAGATACGCAGTATTTT.

The genes are TRBV18 and TRBJ1-2, with TRBD1 matching 11 bases. The CDR3 contains 15 residues. V lost 3 bases, J lost 4 bases, and 4 bases stayed unmatched. Looked up from germline, CDR1 is KGHSH and CDR2 is LQKENI. Here the CDR3 DNA reads TGTGCCAGCTCACCCCAAGGGACAGGGGGCTATGGCTACACCTTC. Protein product: CASSPQGTGGYGYTF.

The chain uses TRBV3-1 and TRBJ2-5; TRBD1 agrees at 8 bases. The CDR3 extends over 16 amino acids. With V trimmed by 4 bases and J by 2 bases, 9 bases remained unmatched. Germline lookup yields CDR1 LGHDT and CDR2 YNNKEL (reference sequence). The CDR3 loop reads CASSLLGQGRQETQYF. CDR3 nucleotides: TGTGCCAGCAGCCTCCTAGGACAGGGCCGGCAAGAGACCCAGTACTTC.

This clonotype was detected a few times. The chain uses TRBV19 and TRBJ1-1; D unclear. The V end was cut by 4 bases, the J end by 5 bases, with 17 bases between. The germline gives CDR1 LNHDA, CDR2 SQIVND (reference sequence). The CDR3 extends over 15 amino acids. CDR3 DNA sequence: TGTGCCAGTAGTACGCCTCGTAAGGGATGGACTGAAGCTTTCTTT. Translating it yields CASSTPRKGWTEAFF.

Only a few counts were recorded for this clonotype. This chain joins TRBV4-3 and TRBJ2-5, with a possible D match to TRBD2 (7 bases). The CDR3 sequence is 15 residues long. Trimming left V 4 bases short and J 5 bases short, with 17 bases between. Germline lookup yields CDR1 LGHNA and CDR2 YSLEER. CDR3 DNA sequence: TGCGCCAGCAGCCCCAGACTGGGGGGGCAGGAGACCCAGTACTTC. It yields the protein CASSPRLGGQETQYF.

This clonotype has just a few counts. The chain joins TRBV12-3 or TRBV12-4 to TRBJ2-3; perhaps D is TRBD1 or TRBD2 (5 bases each). The CDR3 contains 15 residues. V was cut by 5 bases and J by 6 bases, with 18 bases left in between. The CDR3 sequence is CASSRPGAQSDTQYF. The CDR3 DNA reads as TGTGCCAGCAGTAGACCCGGGGCCCAGTCGGATACGCAGTATTTT.

This clonotype was picked up a small number of times. In nucleotides, the CDR3 is TGTGCCACCCTAGACAGTTCCTTCGCCAAAAACATTCAGTACTTC. Translated, it gives CATLDSSFAKNIQYF. The gene calls are TRBV28 and TRBJ2-4; TRBD1 is a possible D gene (5 bases). V was cut by 10 bases and J by 1 base, with 17 bases left in between. The CDR3 runs to 15 residues. Germline V lookup: CDR1 MDHEN, CDR2 SYDVKM.

At least ten counts were recorded for this clonotype. The CDR3, as DNA: TGCAGCGTCCGCCTGTATGCAGGGGGCCCTAGCACAGATACGCAGTATTTT. Protein product: CSVRLYAGGPSTDTQYF. V is TRBV29-1 and J is TRBJ2-3, with 8 bases lining up with TRBD1. This CDR3 has 17 amino acids. Germline V lookup: CDR1 SQVTM, CDR2 ANQGSEA. J gave up 0 bases and V 6 bases, and 14 bases lay outside the gene matches.

This clonotype was detected a few times. This chain connects TRBV20-1 to TRBJ2-7; weak D call: TRBD1 (5 bases). Trimming left V 3 bases short and J 3 bases short, with 15 bases between. The CDR3 sequence is 14 residues long. The germline CDR1 and CDR2 sequences are DFQATT and SNEGSKA (reference sequence). The CDR3 protein is CSASTWGTIYEQYV. The CDR3 nucleotides read TGCAGTGCTAGCACCTGGGGCACTATCTACGAGCAGTACGTC.

This clonotype was found a few times. The genes are TRBV5-7 and TRBJ2-3; D is unresolved. TRBV5-7 belongs to the ORF category, with a function that is uncertain. The CDR3 consists of 15 residues. Trimming took 0 bases from V and 4 from J, leaving 12 bases between them. The DNA of the CDR3 is TGTGCCAGCAGCTTGGGGACCCCGTCGCCAGATACGCAGTATTTT. Protein: CASSLGTPSPDTQYF.

This clonotype was picked up a small number of times. The rearrangement links TRBV5-1 to TRBJ2-2; D may correspond to TRBD1 or TRBD2 (5 bases each). Per germline, CDR1 SGHRS and CDR2 YFSETQ. Trimming removed 4 bases at V and 6 bases at J, with 22 bases between. The CDR3 is 17 amino acids. Here the CDR3 DNA reads TGCGCCAGCAGCGTCGGGGCCCACGCAGGCCCGGCCGGGGAGCTGTTTTTT. Translation gives CASSVGAHAGPAGELFF.

The chain carries TRBV11-2 and TRBJ2-1; 10 bases are shared with TRBD2. V was pared by 8 bases and J by 0 bases, with 13 bases of the junction left unmatched. Germline V lookup: CDR1 SGHAT, CDR2 FQNNGV. The CDR3 consists of 18 residues. CDR3 sequence: CASGAGTSGVSSYNEQFF. The CDR3 nucleotides read TGTGCCAGCGGCGCGGGCACTAGCGGGGTGAGCTCCTACAATGAGCAGTTCTTC. The whole variable domain, remainder taken from reference TRBV11-2 and TRBJ2-1, is EAGVAQSPRYKIIEKRQSVAFWCNPISGHATLYWYQQILGQGPKLLIQFQNNGVVDDSQLPKDRFSAERLKGVDSTLKIQPAKLEDSAVYLCASGAGTSGVSSYNEQFFGPGTRLTVL.

The CDR3 reads CASSSTDPSGVSSTDTQYF. The CDR3 nucleotides are TGTGCCAGCAGCTCGACTGACCCTAGCGGGGTTTCTAGCACAGATACGCAGTATTTT. The chain uses TRBV11-3 and TRBJ2-3; TRBD2 aligns across 9 bases. Germline V CDR1 and CDR2: SGHNT, YENEEA. Trimming took 4 bases from V and 0 from J; bases not matched to a gene: 14. The CDR3 is 19 residues long.

V is TRBV7-9 and J is TRBJ2-7; perhaps TRBD2 as D (6 bases). V lost 5 bases, J lost 3 bases, and 11 bases lay in between. Germline-derived CDR1 and CDR2 are SEHNR and FQNEAQ (reference sequence). The CDR3 is 13 residues long. CDR3 sequence reads: CASSPAGSYEQYV. Here the CDR3 DNA reads TGTGCCAGCAGCCCCGCGGGGAGCTACGAGCAGTACGTC.

The chain combines TRBV18 with TRBJ1-1, with 8 bases aligning to TRBD1. Per the germline V gene, CDR1 is KGHSH and CDR2 is LQKENI. The CDR3 has 14 residues. The J segment lost 6 bases and the V segment lost 3 bases, leaving 6 bases of the junction unmatched. The CDR3 DNA reads as TGTGCCAGCTCACCGATATCACAGGGGGCTGAAGCTTTCTTT. Translated, it gives CASSPISQGAEAFF.

This clonotype was counted a few times. This chain uses TRBV20-1 with TRBJ1-1; D is undetermined. There are 12 residues in the CDR3. Germline assignment: CDR1 DFQATT and CDR2 SNEGSKA (reference sequence). Trimming took 3 bases from V and 4 from J, leaving 9 bases between them. The CDR3 spells CSAREAVTEAFF. Here the CDR3 DNA reads TGCAGTGCTAGGGAGGCAGTCACTGAAGCTTTCTTT.